This T cell receptor beta chain was found in a study of cytomegalovirus exposure and HLA in healthy donors. About the study: Samples from HLA-typed donors yielded about 85 million unique TCRs in an early data release. Study observations and caveats: DRB1 showed the most TCR associations and HLA-C the fewest in a later analysis, as rates varied by HLA locus. TCR beta chains numbering some 160 were designated cytomegalovirus-associated. At a 0.05 false discovery rate, a later analysis found over 15,000 TCR beta sequences to be associated with HLA alleles.

To note about this clone: The antigen is unknown.

In the PCR, 60 Vbeta and 13 Jbeta primers were used. Sequenced by immunoSEQ multiplex PCR; TCRdb stores in-frame clones only, minus some. Of around 100,000 clones in the sample, 60% to 85% were seen once. The CDR3 extends over 14 amino acids. Germline V gene lookup returns CDR1 SGHTS and CDR2 YDEGEE. Trimming took 3 bases from V and 9 from J, leaving 13 bases between them. The sequenced sample was PBMCs. The TCR comes from a female donor in good health and CMV-seropositive. The chain combines TRBV5-8 with TRBJ1-6; D is undetermined. The CDR3 loop is CASSSGPEVSPLHF. In DNA form, the CDR3 reads TGTGCCAGCAGCTCCGGCCCAGAGGTTTCACCCCTCCACTTT.